This T cell receptor (beta chain) originates from a study of blood T cell repertoires in COVID-19. Study information: Both acute and convalescent COVID-19 samples were obtained from the United States, Italy and Spain.

Authors' data handling: Cell counts per sample came from amplifying reference gene primers. Data came from immunoSEQ multiplex PCR; TCRdb stores just in-frame clones and leaves some out. That table furnishes V, J and clone size, whereas the DNA furnished D and trimming. The table includes approximately 110,000 clones, around 89% detected once. In this sample, this clone turned up a few times. CDR1 is MDHEN, CDR2 SYDVKM, per germline. CDR3 size: 16 residues. Trimming cost V 5 bases and J 2 bases, with 18 bases left between them. The sample taken for sequencing was peripheral blood. The rearrangement uses TRBV28 and TRBJ1-1; perhaps TRBD1 as D (5 bases). This receptor was identified in a human donor in a cohort sampled during active COVID-19. CDR3 DNA: TGTGCCAGCAGTACCTTCGGGGGGGGGAGAAACACTGAAGCTTTCTTT. Amino acids: CASSTFGGGRNTEAFF. Variable domain in full (rest from reference TRBV28 and TRBJ1-1): DVKVTQSSRYLVKRTGEKVFLECVQDMDHENMFWYRQDPGLGLRLIYFSYDVKMKEKGDIPEGYSVSREKKERFSLILESASTNQTSMYLCASSTFGGGRNTEAFFGQGTRLTVV.